This is a list of T cell receptor beta chains from one sample in a study of blood T cells in healthy people across ages. TCRdb used MiXCR to reprocess the 5' RACE reads, holding one entry per CDR3 protein. The sample contains 1.5 million to 2 million distinct CDR3 sequences, 30% to 40% of which appear only once. The specimen sequenced was blood. Source of these receptors: a human donor in good health. The CDR3 runs from the conserved cysteine through the conserved F or W. D genes are given only for firm matches. Rows give clone size only sometimes, using once, few, many, or a class for an expanded clone.

>TRBV6-5|few|TRBD2|TRBJ2-7
CASSYQGLAANYEQYF
TGTGCCAGCAGTTACCAGGGACTAGCGGCAAACTACGAGCAGTACTTC
>TRBV6-2/TRBV6-3|.|TRBD2|TRBJ2-1
CASSSWGNSGGYNEQFF
TGTGCCAGCAGTTCATGGGGAAATAGCGGGGGATACAATGAGCAGTTCTTC
>TRBV4-2|.|.|TRBJ2-3
CASSRMEPSTDTQYF
TGTGCCAGCAGCCGGATGGAACCTAGCACAGATACGCAGTATTTT
>TRBV20-1|few|.|TRBJ2-7
CSARSGTLLGGLREQYF
TGCAGTGCTAGATCCGGGACTCTCCTGGGCGGTTTGCGTGAGCAGTACTTC
>TRBV10-3|.|TRBD2|TRBJ2-5
CAISGLAGPQYF
TGTGCCATCAGTGGACTAGCGGGGCCGCAGTACTTC
>TRBV7-2|.|.|TRBJ2-5
CASSPAFAGRRETQYF
TGTGCCAGCAGCCCAGCCTTCGCGGGACGGAGAGAGACCCAGTACTTC
>TRBV9|many|TRBD2|TRBJ2-1
CASSPRAGSSYNEQFF
TGTGCCAGCAGCCCCCGAGCGGGGAGCTCCTACAATGAGCAGTTCTTC
>TRBV5-4|.|TRBD2|TRBJ2-1
CASSLGRGTNYNGQFF
TGTGCCAGCAGCTTGGGGCGGGGGACTAACTACAATGGGCAGTTCTTC
>TRBV6-1|.|.|TRBJ1-2
CASSGQTIYGYTF
TGTGCCAGCAGTGGACAGACAATCTATGGCTACACCTTC
>TRBV7-2|few|.|TRBJ2-1
CASRLNPLNEQFF
TGTGCCAGCCGTCTTAATCCCCTCAATGAGCAGTTCTTC
>TRBV3-1|.|.|TRBJ2-1
CASSQDPGDYNEQFF
TGTGCCAGCAGCCAAGATCCAGGGGACTACAATGAGCAGTTCTTC
>TRBV9|few|.|TRBJ2-3
CASSVVGTDTQYF
TGTGCCAGCAGCGTAGTCGGCACAGATACGCAGTATTTT
>TRBV4-2|few|.|TRBJ2-1
CASSQDPAGTNYNEQFF
TGTGCCAGCAGCCAAGATCCCGCCGGGACAAATTACAATGAGCAGTTCTTC
>TRBV4-1|.|.|TRBJ1-1
CASSHPWTENTEAFF
TGCGCCAGCAGCCACCCCTGGACAGAGAACACTGAAGCTTTCTTT
>TRBV28|.|.|TRBJ2-7
CASSPWGTDGSYEQYF
TGTGCCAGCAGCCCATGGGGGACCGACGGCTCCTACGAGCAGTACTTC
>TRBV4-1|few|TRBD2|TRBJ2-2
CASSKTRLAGTGELFF
TGCGCCAGCAGCAAAACGCGGCTAGCGGGGACCGGGGAGCTGTTTTTT
>TRBV28|few|TRBD1|TRBJ2-3
CASSKQGLGWTDTQYF
TGTGCCAGCAGTAAACAGGGGCTTGGCTGGACAGATACGCAGTATTTT
>TRBV2|.|.|TRBJ1-6
CASSPDRTYNSPLHF
TGTGCCAGCAGCCCGGACAGAACCTATAATTCACCCCTCCACTTT
>TRBV7-8|.|.|TRBJ2-1
CASSLLFVGDEQFF
TGTGCCAGCAGCCTCTTATTTGTGGGGGATGAGCAGTTCTTC
>TRBV11-2|.|TRBD2|TRBJ2-1
CASSSQRGGNYNEQFF
TGTGCCAGCAGCTCCCAGCGGGGGGGGAATTACAATGAGCAGTTCTTC
>TRBV5-6|.|.|TRBJ1-2
CASSLAGGGGLRGYTF
TGTGCCAGCAGCTTGGCCGGCGGGGGCGGCCTCCGTGGCTACACCTTC
>TRBV20-1|few|TRBD1|TRBJ1-4
CSAMKGARGEKLFF
TGCAGTGCAATGAAGGGGGCTCGCGGTGAAAAACTGTTTTTT
>TRBV5-1|.|TRBD2|TRBJ2-7
CASSSGLAGLSYEQYF
TGCGCCAGCAGCTCCGGACTAGCGGGGCTGTCCTACGAGCAGTACTTC
>TRBV7-8|.|TRBD2|TRBJ2-7
CASSYTLAGANEQYF
TGTGCCAGCAGCTACACCCTAGCGGGGGCCAACGAGCAGTACTTC
>TRBV12-3/TRBV12-4|few|TRBD1|TRBJ1-1
CASSFTWTGTAGTEAFF
TGTGCCAGCAGTTTCACCTGGACCGGGACAGCGGGAACTGAAGCTTTCTTT
>TRBV12-3/TRBV12-4|.|TRBD1|TRBJ1-2
CASSTGGANYGYTF
TGTGCCAGCAGTACAGGGGGGGCCAACTATGGCTACACCTTC
>TRBV20-1|few|TRBD2|TRBJ2-7
CSADMAGGSGYEQYF
TGCAGTGCTGATATGGCGGGGGGCAGTGGCTACGAGCAGTACTTC
>TRBV5-1|.|.|TRBJ2-5
CASSLMAGRSLETQYF
TGCGCCAGCAGCTTGATGGCAGGACGATCTTTAGAGACCCAGTACTTC
>TRBV5-6|.|.|TRBJ2-3
CASSIAGGTDTQYF
TGTGCCAGCAGCATAGCCGGGGGAACAGATACGCAGTATTTT
>TRBV7-9|.|.|TRBJ1-2
CAGSPQLRLTYGYTF
TGTGCCGGCAGCCCCCAACTGAGACTGACCTATGGCTACACCTTC
>TRBV7-8|.|TRBD1|TRBJ1-1
CASSLNEGANTEAFF
TGTGCCAGCAGCTTAAACGAGGGGGCGAACACTGAAGCTTTCTTT
>TRBV14|few|TRBD1|TRBJ1-2
CASSQRQGANYGYTF
TGTGCCAGCAGCCAGAGGCAGGGGGCTAACTATGGCTACACCTTC
>TRBV7-2|.|TRBD1|TRBJ2-3
CASSSTGTVSTDTQYF
TGTGCCAGCAGCTCGACCGGGACAGTCAGCACAGATACGCAGTATTTT
>TRBV20-1|.|TRBD1|TRBJ2-1
CSARDPSGTGATDEQFF
TGCAGTGCTAGAGATCCCTCCGGGACAGGGGCAACTGATGAGCAGTTCTTC
>TRBV5-1|few|.|TRBJ2-3
CASSLTGNRADTQYF
TGCGCCAGCAGCCTAACAGGGAATCGTGCAGATACGCAGTATTTT
>TRBV12-3/TRBV12-4|.|TRBD1|TRBJ2-3
CASSTPDRSGDTQYF
TGTGCCAGCAGTACCCCGGACAGGTCAGGCGATACGCAGTATTTT
>TRBV4-3|many|TRBD1|TRBJ2-7
CASSQGQTSYEQYF
TGCGCCAGCAGCCAGGGACAGACATCCTACGAGCAGTACTTC